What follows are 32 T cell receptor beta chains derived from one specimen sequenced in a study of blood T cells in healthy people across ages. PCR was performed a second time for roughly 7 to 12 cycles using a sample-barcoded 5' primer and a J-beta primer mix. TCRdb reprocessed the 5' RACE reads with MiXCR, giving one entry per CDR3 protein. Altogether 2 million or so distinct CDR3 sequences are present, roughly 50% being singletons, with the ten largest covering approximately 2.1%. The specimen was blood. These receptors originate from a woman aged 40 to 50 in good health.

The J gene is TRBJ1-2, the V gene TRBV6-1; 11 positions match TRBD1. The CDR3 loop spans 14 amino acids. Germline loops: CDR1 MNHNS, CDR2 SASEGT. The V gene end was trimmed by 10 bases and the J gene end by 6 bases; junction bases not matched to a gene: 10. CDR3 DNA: TGTGCCACCACTCAGGGGACAGGGGGAGATGGCTACACCTTC. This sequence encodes CATTQGTGGDGYTF.

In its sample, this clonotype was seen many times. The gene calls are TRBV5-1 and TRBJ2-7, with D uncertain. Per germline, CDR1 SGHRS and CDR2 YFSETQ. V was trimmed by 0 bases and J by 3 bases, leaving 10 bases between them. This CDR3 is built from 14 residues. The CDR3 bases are TGCGCCAGCAGCTTGGAGGGAAGGGACTACGAGCAGTACTTC. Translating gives CASSLEGRDYEQYF.

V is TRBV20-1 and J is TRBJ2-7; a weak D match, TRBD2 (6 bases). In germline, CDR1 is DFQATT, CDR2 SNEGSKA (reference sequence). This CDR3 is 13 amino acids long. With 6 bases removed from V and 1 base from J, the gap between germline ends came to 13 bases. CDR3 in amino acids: CSATTGTSYEQYF. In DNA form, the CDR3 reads TGCAGTGCAACAACCGGGACTTCCTACGAGCAGTACTTC.

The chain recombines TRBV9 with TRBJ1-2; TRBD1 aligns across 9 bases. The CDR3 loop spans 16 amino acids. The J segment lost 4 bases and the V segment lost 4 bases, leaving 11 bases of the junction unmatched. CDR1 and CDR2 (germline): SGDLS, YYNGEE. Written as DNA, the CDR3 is TGTGCCAGCAGCTCCGGGGGGACAGGGCCTCGCTATGGCTACACCTTC. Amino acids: CASSSGGTGPRYGYTF.

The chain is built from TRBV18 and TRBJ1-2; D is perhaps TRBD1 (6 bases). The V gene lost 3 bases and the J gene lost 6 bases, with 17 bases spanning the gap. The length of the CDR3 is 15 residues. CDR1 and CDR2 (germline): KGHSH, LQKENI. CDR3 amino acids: CASSPQVDRSDGYTF. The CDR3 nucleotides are TGTGCCAGCTCACCGCAAGTGGACAGAAGTGATGGCTACACCTTC.

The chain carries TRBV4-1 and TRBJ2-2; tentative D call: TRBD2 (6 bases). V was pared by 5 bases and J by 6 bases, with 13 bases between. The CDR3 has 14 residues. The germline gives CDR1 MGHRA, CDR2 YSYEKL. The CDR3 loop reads CASSSNWGAGELFF. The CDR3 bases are TGCGCCAGCAGCTCCAATTGGGGGGCCGGGGAGCTGTTTTTT.

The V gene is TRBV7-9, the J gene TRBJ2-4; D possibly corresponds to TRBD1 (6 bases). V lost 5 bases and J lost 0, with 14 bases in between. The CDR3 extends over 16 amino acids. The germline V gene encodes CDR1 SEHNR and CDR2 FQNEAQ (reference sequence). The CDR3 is CASSHLDRIAKNIQYF. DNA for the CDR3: TGTGCCAGCAGCCACCTTGACAGGATAGCCAAAAACATTCAGTACTTC. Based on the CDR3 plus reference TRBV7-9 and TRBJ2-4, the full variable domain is DTGVSQNPRHKITKRGQNVTFRCDPISEHNRLYWYRQTLGQGPEFLTYFQNEAQLEKSRLLSDRFSAERPKGSFSTLEIQRTEQGDSAMYLCASSHLDRIAKNIQYFGAGTRLSVL.

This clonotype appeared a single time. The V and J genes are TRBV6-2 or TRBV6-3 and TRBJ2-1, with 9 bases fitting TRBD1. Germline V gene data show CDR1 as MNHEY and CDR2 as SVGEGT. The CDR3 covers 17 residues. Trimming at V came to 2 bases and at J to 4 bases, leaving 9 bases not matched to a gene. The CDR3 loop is CASSYLPGTGNYNEQFF. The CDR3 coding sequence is TGTGCCAGCAGTTACCTCCCCGGGACAGGGAATTACAATGAGCAGTTCTTC.

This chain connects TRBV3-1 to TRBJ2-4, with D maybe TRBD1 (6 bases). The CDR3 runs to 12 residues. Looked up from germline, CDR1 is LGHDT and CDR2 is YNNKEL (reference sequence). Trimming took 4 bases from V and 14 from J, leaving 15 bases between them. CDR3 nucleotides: TGTGCCAGCAGCCGAGGACAGAACCAGGAGTACTTC. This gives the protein CASSRGQNQEYF.

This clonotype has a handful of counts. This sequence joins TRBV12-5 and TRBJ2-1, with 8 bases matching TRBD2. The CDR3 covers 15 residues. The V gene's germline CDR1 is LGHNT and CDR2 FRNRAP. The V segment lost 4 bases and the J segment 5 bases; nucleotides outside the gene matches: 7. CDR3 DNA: TGTGCTAGTGGTTCCGGGAGGGTAGCGGACAATGAGCAGTTCTTC. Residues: CASGSGRVADNEQFF. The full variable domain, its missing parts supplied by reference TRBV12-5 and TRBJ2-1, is DARVTQTPRHKVTEMGQEVTMRCQPILGHNTVFWYRQTMMQGLELLAYFRNRAPLDDSGMPKDRFSAEMPDATLATLKIQPSEPRDSAVYFCASGSGRVADNEQFFGPGTRLTVL.

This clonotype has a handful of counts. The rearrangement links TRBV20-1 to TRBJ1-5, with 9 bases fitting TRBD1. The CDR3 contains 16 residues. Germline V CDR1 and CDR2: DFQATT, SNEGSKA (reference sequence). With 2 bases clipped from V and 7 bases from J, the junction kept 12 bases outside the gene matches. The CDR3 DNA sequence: TGCAGTGCTAGAATAGGCTGGGACAGGGTGTTCCAGCCCCAGCATTTT. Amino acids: CSARIGWDRVFQPQHF.

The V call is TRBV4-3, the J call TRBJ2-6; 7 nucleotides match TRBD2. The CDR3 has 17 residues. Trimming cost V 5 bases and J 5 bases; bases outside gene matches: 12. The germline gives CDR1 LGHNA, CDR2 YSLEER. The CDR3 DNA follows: TGCGCCAGCAGCTCTTCTCCGGGGGGAATGAGGGCCAACGTCCTGACTTTC. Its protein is CASSSSPGGMRANVLTF.

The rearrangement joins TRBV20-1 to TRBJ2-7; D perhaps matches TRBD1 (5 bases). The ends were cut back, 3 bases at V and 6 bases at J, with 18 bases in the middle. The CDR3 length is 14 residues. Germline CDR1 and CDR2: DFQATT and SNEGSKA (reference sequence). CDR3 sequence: CSARGLDSFGEQYF. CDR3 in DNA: TGCAGTGCTAGGGGGCTAGATTCTTTCGGCGAGCAGTACTTC.

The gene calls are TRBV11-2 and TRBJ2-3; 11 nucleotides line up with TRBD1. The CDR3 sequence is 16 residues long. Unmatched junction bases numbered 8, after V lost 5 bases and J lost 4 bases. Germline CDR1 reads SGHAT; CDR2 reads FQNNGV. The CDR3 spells CASSLDRGRFSDTQYF. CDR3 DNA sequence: TGTGCCAGCAGCCTGGACAGGGGGCGATTTTCAGATACGCAGTATTTT.

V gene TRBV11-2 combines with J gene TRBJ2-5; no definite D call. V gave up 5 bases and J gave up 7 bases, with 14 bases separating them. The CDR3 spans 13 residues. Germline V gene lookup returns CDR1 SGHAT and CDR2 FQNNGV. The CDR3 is CASSQAGLATQYF. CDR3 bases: TGTGCCAGCAGCCAAGCAGGCCTCGCGACCCAGTACTTC.

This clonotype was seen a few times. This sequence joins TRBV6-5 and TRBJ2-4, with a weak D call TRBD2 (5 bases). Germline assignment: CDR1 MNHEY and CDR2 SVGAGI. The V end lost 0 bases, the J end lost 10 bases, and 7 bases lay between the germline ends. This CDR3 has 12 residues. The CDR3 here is CASSYSTGIQYF. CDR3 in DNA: TGTGCCAGCAGTTACTCAACGGGGATTCAGTACTTC.

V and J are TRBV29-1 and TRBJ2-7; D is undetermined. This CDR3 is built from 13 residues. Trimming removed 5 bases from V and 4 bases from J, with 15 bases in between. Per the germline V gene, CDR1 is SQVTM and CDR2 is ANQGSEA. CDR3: CSVTKFAEYEQYF. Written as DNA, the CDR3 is TGCAGCGTTACAAAGTTTGCGGAGTACGAGCAGTACTTC.

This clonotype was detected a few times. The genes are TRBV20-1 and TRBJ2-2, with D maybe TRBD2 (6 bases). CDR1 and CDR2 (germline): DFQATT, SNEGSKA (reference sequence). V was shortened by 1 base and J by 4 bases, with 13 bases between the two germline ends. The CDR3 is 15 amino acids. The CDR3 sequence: CSARASGVATGELFF. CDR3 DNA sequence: TGCAGTGCTAGAGCATCGGGGGTCGCCACCGGGGAGCTGTTTTTT.

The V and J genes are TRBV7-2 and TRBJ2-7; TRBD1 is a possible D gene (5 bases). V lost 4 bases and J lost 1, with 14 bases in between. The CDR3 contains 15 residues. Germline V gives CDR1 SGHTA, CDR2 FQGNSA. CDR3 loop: CASSSYLRASYEQYF. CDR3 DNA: TGTGCCAGCAGCTCCTACCTCAGGGCGTCCTACGAGCAGTACTTC.

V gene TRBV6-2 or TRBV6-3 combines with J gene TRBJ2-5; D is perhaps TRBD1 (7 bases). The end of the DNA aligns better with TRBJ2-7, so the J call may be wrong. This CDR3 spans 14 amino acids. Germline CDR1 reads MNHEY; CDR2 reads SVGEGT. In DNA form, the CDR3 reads TGTGCCAGCCGAAAGGCGGGACAGATCCACGAGCAGTACTTC. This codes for CASRKAGQIHEQYF.

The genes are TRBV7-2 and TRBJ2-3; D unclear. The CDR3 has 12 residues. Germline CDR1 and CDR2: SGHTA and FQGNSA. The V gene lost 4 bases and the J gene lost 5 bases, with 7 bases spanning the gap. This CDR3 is CASSWSRDTQYF. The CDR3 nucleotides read TGTGCCAGCAGCTGGAGTCGAGATACGCAGTATTTT.

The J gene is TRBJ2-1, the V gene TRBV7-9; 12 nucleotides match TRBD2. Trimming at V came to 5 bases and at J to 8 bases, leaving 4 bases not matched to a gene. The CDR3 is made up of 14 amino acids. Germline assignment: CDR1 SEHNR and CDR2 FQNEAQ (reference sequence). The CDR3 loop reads CASSRLAGDHEQFF. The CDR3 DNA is TGTGCCAGCAGCAGACTAGCGGGGGATCATGAGCAGTTCTTC.

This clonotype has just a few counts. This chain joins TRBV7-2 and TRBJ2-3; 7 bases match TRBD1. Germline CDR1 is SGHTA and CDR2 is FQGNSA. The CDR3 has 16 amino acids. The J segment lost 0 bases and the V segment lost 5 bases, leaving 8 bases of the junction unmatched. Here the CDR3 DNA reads TGTGCCAGCAGCCGGCGACAGGGTCGGAGCACAGATACGCAGTATTTT. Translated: CASSRRQGRSTDTQYF.

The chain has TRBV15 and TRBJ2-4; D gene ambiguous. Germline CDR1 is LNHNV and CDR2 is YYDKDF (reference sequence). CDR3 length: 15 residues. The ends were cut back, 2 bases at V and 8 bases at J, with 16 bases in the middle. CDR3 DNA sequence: TGTGCCACCAGCAGATTGAACATCGGTGGGGACATTCAGTACTTC. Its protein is CATSRLNIGGDIQYF. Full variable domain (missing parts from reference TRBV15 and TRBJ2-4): DAMVIQNPRYQVTQFGKPVTLSCSQTLNHNVMYWYQQKSSQAPKLLFHYYDKDFNNEADTPDNFQSRRPNTSFCFLDIRSPGLGDTAMYLCATSRLNIGGDIQYFGAGTRLSVL.

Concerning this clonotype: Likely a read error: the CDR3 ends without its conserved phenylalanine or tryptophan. For the CDR3, the DNA is TGTGCCAGCAGTGAAGCCAGGGGTGCCTACGAGCAGTACTTA. Amino acid sequence: CASSEARGAYEQYL. The chain uses TRBV6-1 and TRBJ2-7; D possibly corresponds to TRBD1 (6 bases). CDR1 is MNHNS and CDR2 is SASEGT in the germline V gene. This CDR3 region has 14 residues. V was pared by 0 bases and J by 2 bases, with 8 bases between.

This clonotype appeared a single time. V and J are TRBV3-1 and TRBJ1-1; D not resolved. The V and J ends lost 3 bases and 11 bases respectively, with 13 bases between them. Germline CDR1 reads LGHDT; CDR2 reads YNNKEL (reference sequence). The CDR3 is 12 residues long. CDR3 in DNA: TGTGCCAGCAGCCATATCGGGGTTGGGGCTTTCTTT. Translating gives CASSHIGVGAFF. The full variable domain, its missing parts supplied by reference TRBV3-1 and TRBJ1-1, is DTAVSQTPKYLVTQMGNDKSIKCEQNLGHDTMYWYKQDSKKFLKIMFSYNNKELIINETVPNRFSPKSPDKAHLNLHINSLELGDSAVYFCASSHIGVGAFFGQGTRLTVV.

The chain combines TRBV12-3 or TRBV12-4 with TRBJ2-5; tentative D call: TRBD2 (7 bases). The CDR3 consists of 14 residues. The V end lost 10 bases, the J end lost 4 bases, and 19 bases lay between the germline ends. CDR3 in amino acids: CATALGGGGETQYF. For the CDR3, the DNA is TGTGCCACAGCTTTGGGGGGCGGGGGAGAGACCCAGTACTTC.

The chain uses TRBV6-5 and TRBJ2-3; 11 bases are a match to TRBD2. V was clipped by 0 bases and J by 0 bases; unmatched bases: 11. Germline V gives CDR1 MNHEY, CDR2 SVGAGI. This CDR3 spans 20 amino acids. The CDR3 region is CASSYSPRASGGRSTDTQYF. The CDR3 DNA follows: TGTGCCAGCAGTTACTCGCCTAGGGCTAGCGGGGGGCGGAGCACAGATACGCAGTATTTT.

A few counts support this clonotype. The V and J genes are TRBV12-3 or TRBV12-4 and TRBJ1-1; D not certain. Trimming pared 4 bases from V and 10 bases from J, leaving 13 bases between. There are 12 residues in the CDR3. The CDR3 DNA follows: TGTGCCAGCAGTTCCGGTCCGGCCTCAGCTTTCTTT. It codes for CASSSGPASAFF.

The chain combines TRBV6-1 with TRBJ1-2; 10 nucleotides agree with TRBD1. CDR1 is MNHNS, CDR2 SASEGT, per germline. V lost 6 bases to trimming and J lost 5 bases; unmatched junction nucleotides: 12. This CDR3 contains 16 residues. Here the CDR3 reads CASSRGGTGALYGYTF. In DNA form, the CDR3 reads TGTGCCAGCAGCAGAGGAGGGACAGGGGCCCTATATGGCTACACCTTC.

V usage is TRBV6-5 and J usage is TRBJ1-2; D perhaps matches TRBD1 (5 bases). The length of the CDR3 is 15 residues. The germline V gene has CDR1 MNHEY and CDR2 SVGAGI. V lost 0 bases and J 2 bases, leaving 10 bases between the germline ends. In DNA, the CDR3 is TGTGCCAGCAGTTACTCGATCGACAGAAACTATGGCTACACCTTC. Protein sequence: CASSYSIDRNYGYTF.

This chain's CDR3 is CASSIVGSDQPQHF. Here the CDR3 DNA reads TGTGCCAGTAGTATAGTGGGCAGTGATCAGCCCCAGCATTTT. The chain joins TRBV19 to TRBJ1-5, with D unresolved. This CDR3 spans 14 amino acids. The V end was cut by 1 base, the J end by 5 bases, with 9 bases between. Germline values: CDR1 LNHDA, CDR2 SQIVND (reference sequence).